The T cell receptor beta chain described here comes from a study of T cells after yellow fever vaccination. MiXCR, run by TCRdb on the 5' RACE reads, gives a single entry per CDR3 protein. In the table there are around 350,000 distinct CDR3 sequences, roughly 12% of which are singletons. This clonotype was counted a few times. CDR3 size: 15 residues. V lost 6 bases and J lost 0; bases outside the gene matches: 10. Per the germline V gene, CDR1 is DFQATT and CDR2 is SNEGSKA (reference sequence). The clonotype was recovered from a man between 18 and 29 years old who received the YFV17D yellow fever vaccine. Specimen: PBMCs, collected on the day of the first yellow fever vaccination. This chain joins TRBV20-1 and TRBJ2-7; 8 bases fit TRBD2. CDR3 in amino acids: CSAPEPGGFSYEQYF. As DNA, the CDR3 is TGCAGTGCCCCCGAACCGGGGGGGTTCTCCTACGAGCAGTACTTC.